Detailed here is one TCR beta chain. These data belong to a study of identical twins. MiXCR, run by TCRdb on the 5' RACE reads, gives a single entry per CDR3 protein. This table holds roughly 290,000 distinct CDR3 sequences, 6.5% to 9.5% found once. The germline CDR1 and CDR2 sequences are LGHDT and YNNKEL (reference sequence). V was clipped by 8 bases and J by 2 bases; unmatched bases: 4. There are 14 residues in the CDR3. The data also belong to a second study, concerning yellow fever vaccine responses in identical twins.

The sample consisted of memory (CD45RO+) T cells sorted from blood. The receptor was derived from a woman between 18 and 29 years old in good health. This sequence joins TRBV3-1 and TRBJ1-2; TRBD1 matches at 11 bases. CDR3 protein: CASGGTGGNYGYTF. The CDR3 nucleotides read TGTGCCAGCGGTGGGACAGGGGGGAACTATGGCTACACCTTC.